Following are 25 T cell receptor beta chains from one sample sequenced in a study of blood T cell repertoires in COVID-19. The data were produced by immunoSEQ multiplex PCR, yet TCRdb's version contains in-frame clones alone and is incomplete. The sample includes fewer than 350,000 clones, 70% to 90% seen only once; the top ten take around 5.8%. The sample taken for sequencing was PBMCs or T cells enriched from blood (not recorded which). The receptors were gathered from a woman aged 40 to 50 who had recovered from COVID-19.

The CDR3 region is CAVGGDSRGGYTF. In DNA, the CDR3 is TGTGCCGTTGGAGGGGACTCTCGGGGGGGCTACACCTTC. This chain connects TRBV24-1 to TRBJ1-2, with a weak D call TRBD1 (5 bases). CDR3 length equals 13 residues. Trimming cost V 12 bases and J 8 bases, with 21 bases left between them. Germline V gene lookup returns CDR1 KGHDR and CDR2 SFDVKD.

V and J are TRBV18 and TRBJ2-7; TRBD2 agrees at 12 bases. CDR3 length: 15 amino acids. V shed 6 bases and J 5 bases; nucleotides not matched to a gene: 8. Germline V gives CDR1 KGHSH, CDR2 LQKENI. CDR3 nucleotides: TGTGCCAGCTCGGAACTAGCGGGAGGACCCCACGAGCAGTACTTC. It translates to CASSELAGGPHEQYF.

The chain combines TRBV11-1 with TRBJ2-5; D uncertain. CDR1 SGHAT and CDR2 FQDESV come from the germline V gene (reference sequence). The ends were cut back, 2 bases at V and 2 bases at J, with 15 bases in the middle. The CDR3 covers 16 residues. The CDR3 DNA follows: TGTGCCAGCAGCTTACAATTCCAGCGCCGACAAGAGACCCAGTACTTC. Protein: CASSLQFQRRQETQYF.

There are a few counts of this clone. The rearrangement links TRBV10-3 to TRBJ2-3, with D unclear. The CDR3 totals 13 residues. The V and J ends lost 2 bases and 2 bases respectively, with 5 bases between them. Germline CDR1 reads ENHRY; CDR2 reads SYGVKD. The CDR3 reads CAISEDSTDTQYF. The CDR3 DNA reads TGTGCCATCAGTGAGGACTCCACAGATACGCAGTATTTT.

The CDR3 DNA follows: TGCGCCAGCAGCCACCGCGGAGCCAGCTCCTACAATGAGCAGTTCTTC. Its protein is CASSHRGASSYNEQFF. This chain links TRBV5-1 with TRBJ2-1; the D is unclear. CDR3 length equals 16 residues. CDR1 is SGHRS and CDR2 is YFSETQ in the germline V gene. V dropped 4 bases and J dropped 0 bases, with 14 bases sitting between them.

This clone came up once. In DNA, the CDR3 is TGTGCCAGCTCACCGGGGACAGGGTTGAAACTGTTTTTT. Encoded protein: CASSPGTGLKLFF. The V and J genes are TRBV18 and TRBJ1-4, with TRBD1 matching over 9 bases. Germline V gene sequence: CDR1 KGHSH, CDR2 LQKENI. Unmatched junction bases numbered 4, after V lost 3 bases and J lost 11 bases. There are 13 residues in the CDR3. Full variable domain (missing parts from reference TRBV18 and TRBJ1-4): NAGVMQNPRHLVRRRGQEARLRCSPMKGHSHVYWYRQLPEEGLKFMVYLQKENIIDESGMPKERFSAEFPKEGPSILRIQQVVRGDSAAYFCASSPGTGLKLFFGSGTQLSVL.

CDR3: CASSEQDRLTNSPLHF. In DNA form, the CDR3 reads TGTGCCAGCAGTGAACAGGACAGGTTGACTAATTCACCCCTCCACTTT. The rearrangement links TRBV6-1 to TRBJ1-6; 7 bases fit TRBD1. Germline values: CDR1 MNHNS, CDR2 SASEGT. The CDR3 totals 16 residues. V shed 2 bases and J 6 bases; nucleotides not matched to a gene: 7.

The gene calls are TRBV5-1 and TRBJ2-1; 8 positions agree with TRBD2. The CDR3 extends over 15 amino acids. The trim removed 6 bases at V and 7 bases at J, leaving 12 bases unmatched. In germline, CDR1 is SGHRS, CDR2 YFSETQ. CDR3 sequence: CASTPVIAGMNEQFF. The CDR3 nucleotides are TGCGCCAGCACCCCGGTGATAGCGGGGATGAATGAGCAGTTCTTC. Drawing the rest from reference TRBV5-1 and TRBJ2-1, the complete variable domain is KAGVTQTPRYLIKTRGQQVTLSCSPISGHRSVSWYQQTPGQGLQFLFEYFSETQRNKGNFPGRFSGRQFSNSRSEMNVSTLELGDSALYLCASTPVIAGMNEQFFGPGTRLTVL.

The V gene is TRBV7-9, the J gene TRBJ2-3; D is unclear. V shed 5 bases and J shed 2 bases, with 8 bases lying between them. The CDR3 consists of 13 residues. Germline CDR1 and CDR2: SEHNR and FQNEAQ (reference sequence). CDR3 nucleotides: TGTGCCAGCAGCCCTAGAGCCACAGATACGCAGTATTTT. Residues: CASSPRATDTQYF.

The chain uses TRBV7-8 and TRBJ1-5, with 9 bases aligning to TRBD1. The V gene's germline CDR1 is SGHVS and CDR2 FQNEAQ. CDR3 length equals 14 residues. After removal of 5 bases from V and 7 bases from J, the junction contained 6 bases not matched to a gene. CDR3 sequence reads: CASSLGTGWQPQHF. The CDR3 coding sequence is TGTGCCAGCAGCCTCGGGACAGGGTGGCAGCCCCAGCATTTT.

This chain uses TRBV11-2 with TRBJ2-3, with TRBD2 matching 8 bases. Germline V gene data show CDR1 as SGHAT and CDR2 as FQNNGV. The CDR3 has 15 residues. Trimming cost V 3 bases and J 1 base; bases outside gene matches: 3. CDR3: CASSFSTSGTDTQYF. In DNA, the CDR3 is TGTGCCAGCAGCTTCTCGACTAGCGGCACAGATACGCAGTATTTT.

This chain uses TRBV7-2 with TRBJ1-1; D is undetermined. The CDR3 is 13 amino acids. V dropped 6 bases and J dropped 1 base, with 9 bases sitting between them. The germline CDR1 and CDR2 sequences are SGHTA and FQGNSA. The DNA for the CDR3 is TGTGCCAGCAGTCAGGCTGAGAACACTGAAGCTTTCTTT. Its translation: CASSQAENTEAFF. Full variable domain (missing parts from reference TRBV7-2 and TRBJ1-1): GAGVSQSPSNKVTEKGKDVELRCDPISGHTALYWYRQSLGQGLEFLIYFQGNSAPDKSGLPSDRFSAERTGGSVSTLTIQRTQQEDSAVYLCASSQAENTEAFFGQGTRLTVV.

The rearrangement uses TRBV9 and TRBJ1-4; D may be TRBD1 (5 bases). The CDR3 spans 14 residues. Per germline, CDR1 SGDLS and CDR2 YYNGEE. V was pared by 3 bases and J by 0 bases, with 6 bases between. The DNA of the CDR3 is TGTGCCAGCAGCGGGGGCACAACTAATGAAAAACTGTTTTTT. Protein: CASSGGTTNEKLFF.

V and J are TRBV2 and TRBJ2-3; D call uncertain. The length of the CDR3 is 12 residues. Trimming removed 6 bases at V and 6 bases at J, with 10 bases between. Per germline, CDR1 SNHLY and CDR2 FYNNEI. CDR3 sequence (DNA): TGTGCCAGCAGCTATCCCGGGGATACGCAGTATTTT. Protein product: CASSYPGDTQYF.

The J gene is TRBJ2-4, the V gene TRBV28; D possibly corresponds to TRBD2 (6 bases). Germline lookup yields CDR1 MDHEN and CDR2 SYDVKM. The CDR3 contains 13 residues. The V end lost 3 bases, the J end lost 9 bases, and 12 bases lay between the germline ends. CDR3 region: CASSFPRETIQYF. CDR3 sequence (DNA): TGTGCCAGCAGTTTTCCCCGGGAGACCATTCAGTACTTC.

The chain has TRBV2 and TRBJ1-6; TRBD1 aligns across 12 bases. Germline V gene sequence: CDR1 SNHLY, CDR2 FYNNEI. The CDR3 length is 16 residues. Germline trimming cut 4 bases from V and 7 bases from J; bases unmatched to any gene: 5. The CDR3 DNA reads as TGTGCCAGCAGTGGGGGGGACAGGGGGCAAAATTCACCCCTCCACTTT. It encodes CASSGGDRGQNSPLHF. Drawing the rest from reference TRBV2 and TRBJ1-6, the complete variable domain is EPEVTQTPSHQVTQMGQEVILRCVPISNHLYFYWYRQILGQKVEFLVSFYNNEISEKSEIFDDQFSVERPDGSNFTLKIRSTKLEDSAMYFCASSGGDRGQNSPLHFGNGTRLTVT.

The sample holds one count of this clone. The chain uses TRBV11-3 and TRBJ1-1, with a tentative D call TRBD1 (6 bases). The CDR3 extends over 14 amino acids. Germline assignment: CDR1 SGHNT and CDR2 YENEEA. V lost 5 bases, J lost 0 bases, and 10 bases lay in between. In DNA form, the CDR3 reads TGTGCCAGCAGCCCAGGGGCCATGAACACTGAAGCTTTCTTT. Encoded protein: CASSPGAMNTEAFF. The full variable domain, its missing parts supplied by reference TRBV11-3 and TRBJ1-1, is EAGVVQSPRYKIIEKKQPVAFWCNPISGHNTLYWYLQNLGQGPELLIRYENEEAVDDSQLPKDRFSAERLKGVDSTLKIQPAELGDSAVYLCASSPGAMNTEAFFGQGTRLTVV.

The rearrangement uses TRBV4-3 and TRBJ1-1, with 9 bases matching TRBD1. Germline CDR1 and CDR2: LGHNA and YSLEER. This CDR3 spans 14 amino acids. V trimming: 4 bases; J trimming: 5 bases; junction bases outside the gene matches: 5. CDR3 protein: CASSRGTGRTEAFF. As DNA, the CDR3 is TGCGCCAGCAGCCGAGGGACAGGGAGGACTGAAGCTTTCTTT.

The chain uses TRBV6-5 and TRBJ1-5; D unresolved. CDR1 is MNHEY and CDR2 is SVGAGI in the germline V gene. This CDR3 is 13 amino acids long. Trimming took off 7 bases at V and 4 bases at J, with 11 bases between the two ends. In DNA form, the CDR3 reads TGTGCCAGCAAACGAGGCGGTAATCAGCCCCAGCATTTT. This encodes CASKRGGNQPQHF.

The CDR3 region is CASSVEARGLGRETQYF. CDR3 nucleotide sequence: TGTGCCAGCAGCGTAGAGGCGAGGGGACTAGGGCGGGAGACCCAGTACTTC. V gene TRBV9 combines with J gene TRBJ2-5; 8 bases map to TRBD2. V gave up 0 bases and J gave up 5 bases; unmatched junction bases: 12. The germline gives CDR1 SGDLS, CDR2 YYNGEE. The CDR3 consists of 17 residues. The full variable domain, rest sourced from reference TRBV9 and TRBJ2-5, is DSGVTQTPKHLITATGQRVTLRCSPRSGDLSVYWYQQSLDQGLQFLIQYYNGEERAKGNILERFSAQQFPDLHSELNLSSLELGDSALYFCASSVEARGLGRETQYFGPGTRLLVL.

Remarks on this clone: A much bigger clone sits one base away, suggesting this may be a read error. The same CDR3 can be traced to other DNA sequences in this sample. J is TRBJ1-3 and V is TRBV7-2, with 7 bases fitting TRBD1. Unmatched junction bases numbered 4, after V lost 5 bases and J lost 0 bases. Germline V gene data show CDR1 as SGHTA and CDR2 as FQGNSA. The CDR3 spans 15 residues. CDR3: CASSAGTASGNTIYF. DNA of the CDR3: TGTGCCAGCAGCGCCGGGACAGCCTCTGGAAACACCATATATTTT.

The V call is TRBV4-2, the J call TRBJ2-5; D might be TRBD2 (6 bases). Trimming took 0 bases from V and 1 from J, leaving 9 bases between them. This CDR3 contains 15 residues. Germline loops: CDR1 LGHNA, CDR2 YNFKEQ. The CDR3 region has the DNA TGTGCCAGCAGCCAAGAAACTAGCCTCCAAGAGACCCAGTACTTC. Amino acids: CASSQETSLQETQYF.

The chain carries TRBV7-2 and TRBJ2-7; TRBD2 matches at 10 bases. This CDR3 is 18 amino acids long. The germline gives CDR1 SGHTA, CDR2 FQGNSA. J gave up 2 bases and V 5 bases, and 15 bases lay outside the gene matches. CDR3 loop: CASSIMTIAGGSAYEQYF. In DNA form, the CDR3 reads TGTGCCAGCAGCATAATGACCATAGCGGGAGGTAGCGCCTACGAGCAGTACTTC. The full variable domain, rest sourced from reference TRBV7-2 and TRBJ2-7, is GAGVSQSPSNKVTEKGKDVELRCDPISGHTALYWYRQSLGQGLEFLIYFQGNSAPDKSGLPSDRFSAERTGGSVSTLTIQRTQQEDSAVYLCASSIMTIAGGSAYEQYFGPGTRLTVT.

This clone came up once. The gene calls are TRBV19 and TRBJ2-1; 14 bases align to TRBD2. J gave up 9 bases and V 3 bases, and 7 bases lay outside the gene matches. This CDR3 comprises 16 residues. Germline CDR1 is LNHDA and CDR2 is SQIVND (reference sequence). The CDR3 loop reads CASSIPGLAGGVEQFF. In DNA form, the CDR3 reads TGTGCCAGTAGTATTCCCGGACTAGCGGGAGGAGTTGAGCAGTTCTTC.

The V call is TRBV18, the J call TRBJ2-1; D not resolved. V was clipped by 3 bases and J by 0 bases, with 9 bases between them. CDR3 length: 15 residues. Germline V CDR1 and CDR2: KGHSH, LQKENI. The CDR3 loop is CASSPVISSYNEQFF. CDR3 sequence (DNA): TGTGCCAGCTCACCCGTTATCAGCTCCTACAATGAGCAGTTCTTC.